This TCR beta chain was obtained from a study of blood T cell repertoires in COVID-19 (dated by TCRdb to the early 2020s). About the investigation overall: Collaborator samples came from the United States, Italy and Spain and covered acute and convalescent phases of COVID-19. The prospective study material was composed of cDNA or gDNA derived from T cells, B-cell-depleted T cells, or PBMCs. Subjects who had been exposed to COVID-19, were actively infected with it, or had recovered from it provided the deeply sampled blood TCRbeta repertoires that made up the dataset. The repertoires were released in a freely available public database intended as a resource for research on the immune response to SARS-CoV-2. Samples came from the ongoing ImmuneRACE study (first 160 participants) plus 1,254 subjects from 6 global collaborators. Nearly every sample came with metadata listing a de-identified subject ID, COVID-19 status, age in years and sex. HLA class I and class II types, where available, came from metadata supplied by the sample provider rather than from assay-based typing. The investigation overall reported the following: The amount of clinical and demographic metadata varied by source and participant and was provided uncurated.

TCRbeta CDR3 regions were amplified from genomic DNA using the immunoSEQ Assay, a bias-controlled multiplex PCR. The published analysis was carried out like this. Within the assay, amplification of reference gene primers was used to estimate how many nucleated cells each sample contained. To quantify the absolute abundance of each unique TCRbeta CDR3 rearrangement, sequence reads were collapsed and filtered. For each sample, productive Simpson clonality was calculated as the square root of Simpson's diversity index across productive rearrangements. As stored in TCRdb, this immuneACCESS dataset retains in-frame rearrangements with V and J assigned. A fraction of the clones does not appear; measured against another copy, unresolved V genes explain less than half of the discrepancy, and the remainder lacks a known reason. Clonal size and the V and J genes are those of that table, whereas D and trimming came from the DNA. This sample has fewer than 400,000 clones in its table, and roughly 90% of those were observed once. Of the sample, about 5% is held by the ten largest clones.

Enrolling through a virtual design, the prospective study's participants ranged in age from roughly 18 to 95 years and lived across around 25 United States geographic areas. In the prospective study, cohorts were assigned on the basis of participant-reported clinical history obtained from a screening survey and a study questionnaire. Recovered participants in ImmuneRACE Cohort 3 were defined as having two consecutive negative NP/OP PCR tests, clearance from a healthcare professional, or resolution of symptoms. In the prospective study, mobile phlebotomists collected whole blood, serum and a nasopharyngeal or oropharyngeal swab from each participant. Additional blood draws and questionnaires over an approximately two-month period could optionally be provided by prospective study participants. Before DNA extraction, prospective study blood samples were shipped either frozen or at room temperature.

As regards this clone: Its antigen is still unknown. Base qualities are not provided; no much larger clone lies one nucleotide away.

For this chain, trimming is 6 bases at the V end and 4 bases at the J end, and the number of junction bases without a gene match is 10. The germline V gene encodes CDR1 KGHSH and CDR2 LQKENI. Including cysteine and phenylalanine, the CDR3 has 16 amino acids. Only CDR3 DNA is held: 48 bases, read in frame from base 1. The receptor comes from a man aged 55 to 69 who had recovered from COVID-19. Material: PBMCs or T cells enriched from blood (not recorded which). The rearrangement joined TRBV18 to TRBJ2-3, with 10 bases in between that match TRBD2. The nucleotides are TGTGCCAGCTCTCTGGCCTCTAGCGGGAGTCCAGATACGCAGTATTTT. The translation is CASSLASSGSPDTQYF.